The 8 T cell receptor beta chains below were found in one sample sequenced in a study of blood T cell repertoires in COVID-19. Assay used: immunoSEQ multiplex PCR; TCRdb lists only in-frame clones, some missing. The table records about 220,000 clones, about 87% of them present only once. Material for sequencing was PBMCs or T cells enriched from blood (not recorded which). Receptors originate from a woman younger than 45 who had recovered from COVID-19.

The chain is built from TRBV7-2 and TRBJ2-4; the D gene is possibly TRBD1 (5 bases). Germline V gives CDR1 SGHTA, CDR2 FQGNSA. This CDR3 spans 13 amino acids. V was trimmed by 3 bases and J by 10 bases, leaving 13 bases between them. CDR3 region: CASSFLEGVIQYF. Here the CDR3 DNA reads TGTGCCAGCAGCTTCCTAGAAGGGGTAATTCAGTACTTC.

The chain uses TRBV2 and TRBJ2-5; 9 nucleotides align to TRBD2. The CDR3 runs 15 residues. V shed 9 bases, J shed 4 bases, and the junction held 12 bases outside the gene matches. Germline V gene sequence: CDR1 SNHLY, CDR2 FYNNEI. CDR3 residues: CASDLAGLVGETQYF. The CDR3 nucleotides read TGTGCCAGTGATCTAGCGGGGCTTGTCGGAGAGACCCAGTACTTC. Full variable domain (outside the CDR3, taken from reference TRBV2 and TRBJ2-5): EPEVTQTPSHQVTQMGQEVILRCVPISNHLYFYWYRQILGQKVEFLVSFYNNEISEKSEIFDDQFSVERPDGSNFTLKIRSTKLEDSAMYFCASDLAGLVGETQYFGPGTRLLVL.

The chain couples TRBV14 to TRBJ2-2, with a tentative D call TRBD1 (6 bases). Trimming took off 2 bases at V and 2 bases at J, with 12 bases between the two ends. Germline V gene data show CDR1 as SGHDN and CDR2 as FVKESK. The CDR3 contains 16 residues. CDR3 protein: CASSQRQAGNTGELFF. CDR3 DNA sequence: TGTGCCAGCAGCCAAAGACAGGCTGGTAACACCGGGGAGCTGTTTTTT. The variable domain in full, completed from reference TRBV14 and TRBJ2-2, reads EAGVTQFPSHSVIEKGQTVTLRCDPISGHDNLYWYRRVMGKEIKFLLHFVKESKQDESGMPNNRFLAERTGGTYSTLKVQPAELEDSGVYFCASSQRQAGNTGELFFGEGSRLTVL.

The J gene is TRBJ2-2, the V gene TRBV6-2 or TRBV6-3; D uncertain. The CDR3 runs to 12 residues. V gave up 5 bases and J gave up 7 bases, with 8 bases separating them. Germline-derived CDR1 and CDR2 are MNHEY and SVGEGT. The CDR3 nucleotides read TGTGCCAGCAGTCAAGCTGTCGGGGAGCTGTTTTTT. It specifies CASSQAVGELFF.

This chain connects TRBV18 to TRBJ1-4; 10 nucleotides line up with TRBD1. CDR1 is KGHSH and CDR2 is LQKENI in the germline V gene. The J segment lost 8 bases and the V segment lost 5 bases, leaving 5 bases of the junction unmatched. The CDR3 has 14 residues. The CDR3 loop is CASSTGTGAEKLFF. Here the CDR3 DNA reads TGTGCCAGCTCAACCGGGACAGGGGCCGAAAAACTGTTTTTT.

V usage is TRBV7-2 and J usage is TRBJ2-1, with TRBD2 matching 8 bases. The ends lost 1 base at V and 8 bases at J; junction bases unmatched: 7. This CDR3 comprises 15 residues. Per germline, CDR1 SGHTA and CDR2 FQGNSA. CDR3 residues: CASSLGRGGRDEQFF. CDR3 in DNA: TGTGCCAGCAGCTTAGGTCGGGGGGGCCGAGATGAGCAGTTCTTC.

The CDR3 is CATSSGGGNTIYF. The CDR3 coding sequence is TGTGCCACCAGCAGTGGAGGAGGAAACACCATATATTTT. The J gene is TRBJ1-3, the V gene TRBV15; no clear D. There are 13 residues in the CDR3. Germline V gene data show CDR1 as LNHNV and CDR2 as YYDKDF (reference sequence). The V end was cut by 3 bases, the J end by 4 bases, with 7 bases between.

The CDR3 is CASFAASTSYNGYTF. For the CDR3, the DNA is TGTGCCAGCTTTGCCGCATCCACTAGCTATAACGGCTACACCTTC. This chain connects TRBV6-6 to TRBJ1-2; no reliable D call. V lost 8 bases and J 8 bases, leaving 24 bases between the germline ends. The CDR3 is made up of 15 amino acids. Per germline, CDR1 MNHNY and CDR2 SVGAGI (reference sequence).